Below, 9 T cell receptor beta chains from the same sample are listed, as sequenced in a study of T-cell reconstitution after alpha-beta-depleted transplantation in children. Unique molecular identifiers were used in preparing the TCRbeta library. TCRdb used MiXCR to reprocess the PCR reads, holding one entry per CDR3 protein. The table shows around 480,000 distinct CDR3 sequences, with 32% occurring only once. Source: PBMCs from the stem cell graft donor, taken from the stem cell graft. The receptors originated from a human donor who donated a stem cell graft to a child with aplastic anemia.

This clonotype was counted between two and nine times. This chain joins TRBV24-1 and TRBJ2-5; D is perhaps TRBD2 (5 bases). V was pared by 4 bases and J by 9 bases, with 20 bases between. Germline CDR1 reads KGHDR; CDR2 reads SFDVKD. This CDR3 contains 15 residues. The CDR3 coding sequence is TGTGCCACCAGTGACGCTCGGAGGACCATGGACGCCCAGTACTTC. It yields the protein CATSDARRTMDAQYF.

This sequence joins TRBV10-3 and TRBJ2-7; TRBD2 might be the D (6 bases). The CDR3 has 14 residues. Germline V CDR1 and CDR2: ENHRY, SYGVKD. V was cut by 2 bases and J by 6 bases, with 14 bases left in between. In DNA, the CDR3 is TGTGCCATCAGTGAGGGGGCGGGATTTTTCGAGCAGTACGTC. Its translation: CAISEGAGFFEQYV.

This clonotype was detected a few times. The genes are TRBV6-4 and TRBJ2-2; 7 bases match TRBD2. The CDR3 length is 17 residues. CDR1 and CDR2 from the germline V gene are MRHNA and SNTAGT. Germline trimming cut 0 bases from V and 4 bases from J; bases unmatched to any gene: 8. CDR3 region: CASSDSKEGGPTGELFF. CDR3 bases: TGTGCCAGCAGTGACTCGAAGGAGGGAGGGCCCACCGGGGAGCTGTTTTTT.

V and J are TRBV29-1 and TRBJ2-3; the D gene is possibly TRBD1 (6 bases). V gave up 2 bases and J gave up 4 bases, with 13 bases separating them. Germline lookup yields CDR1 SQVTM and CDR2 ANQGSEA. This CDR3 region has 14 residues. The CDR3 protein is CSVETGSLADTQYF. DNA for the CDR3: TGCAGCGTTGAAACAGGGAGTTTGGCAGATACGCAGTATTTT.

This CDR3 is CASSRTSQNEQFF. DNA for the CDR3: TGTGCCAGCTCCAGGACTAGTCAAAATGAGCAGTTCTTC. The rearrangement uses TRBV18 and TRBJ2-1, with 7 bases identical to TRBD2. The V gene's germline CDR1 is KGHSH and CDR2 LQKENI. The CDR3 consists of 13 residues. J was trimmed by 7 bases and V by 6 bases; bases with no gene match: 6.

This clonotype has more than one count but fewer than ten. This chain joins TRBV7-2 and TRBJ2-7; tentative D call: TRBD1 (6 bases). Deletions cut 0 bases from V and 2 bases from J, with 8 bases between. The CDR3 loop spans 14 amino acids. Germline values: CDR1 SGHTA, CDR2 FQGNSA. The CDR3 coding sequence is TGTGCCAGCAGCTTAGCCAGGGGACCCTACGAGCAGTACTTC. Its translation: CASSLARGPYEQYF.

The chain recombines TRBV7-3 with TRBJ1-2, with TRBD1 matching 8 bases. V shed 3 bases, J shed 8 bases, and the junction held 11 bases outside the gene matches. The CDR3 runs to 15 residues. Looked up from germline, CDR1 is SGHTA and CDR2 is FQGTGA. The CDR3 spells CASSLSGQGEGGYTF. CDR3 DNA sequence: TGTGCCAGCAGCTTGTCAGGACAGGGCGAGGGAGGCTACACCTTC.

Here the CDR3 DNA reads TGTGCCAGCATCTTAGCGGGAGTTCCCCCCTACGAGCAGTACGTC. Its protein product is CASILAGVPPYEQYV. The chain couples TRBV25-1 to TRBJ2-7, with TRBD2 identical over 9 bases. From germline, CDR1 is MGHDK and CDR2 SYGVNS. This CDR3 region has 15 residues. The V and J ends lost 7 bases and 2 bases, in that order; junction bases with no gene match: 9.

This chain joins TRBV7-2 and TRBJ2-3, with TRBD1 matching over 12 bases. Germline loops: CDR1 SGHTA, CDR2 FQGNSA. Trimming cost V 7 bases and J 4 bases; bases outside gene matches: 6. This CDR3 has 15 residues. The CDR3 sequence is CASTRGQGAPDTQYF. The CDR3 DNA is TGTGCCAGCACCCGGGGACAGGGGGCCCCAGATACGCAGTATTTT. Variable domain in full (rest from reference TRBV7-2 and TRBJ2-3): GAGVSQSPSNKVTEKGKDVELRCDPISGHTALYWYRQSLGQGLEFLIYFQGNSAPDKSGLPSDRFSAERTGGSVSTLTIQRTQQEDSAVYLCASTRGQGAPDTQYFGPGTRLTVL.